This T cell receptor beta chain was observed in a study of early stage breast cancer tumors. Study summary: Each sample averaged approximately 9.6-fold read coverage.

Generated by immunoSEQ multiplex PCR, the TCRdb table keeps only in-frame clones and is missing some. The table includes about 41,000 clones, about two thirds detected once. Concerning this clone: Its specificity is not known.

Study-level findings and limits: In 14 of 16 patients, blood comparison separated tumor from normal breast.

The sequenced sample was blood. The receptor comes from a person aged 50-59 years with breast cancer.

The CDR3 nucleotides read TGTGCCAGCAGTGAAGCGGAGTATAGCAATCAGCCCCAGCATTTT. It yields the protein CASSEAEYSNQPQHF. V usage is TRBV2 and J usage is TRBJ1-5; D remains ambiguous. Per the germline V gene, CDR1 is SNHLY and CDR2 is FYNNEI. The CDR3 has 15 residues. Trimming took 0 bases from V and 0 from J, leaving 6 bases between them. Based on the CDR3 plus reference TRBV2 and TRBJ1-5, the full variable domain is EPEVTQTPSHQVTQMGQEVILRCVPISNHLYFYWYRQILGQKVEFLVSFYNNEISEKSEIFDDQFSVERPDGSNFTLKIRSTKLEDSAMYFCASSEAEYSNQPQHFGDGTRLSIL.